A single sample is the source of the 8 T cell receptor beta chains below, sequenced in a study of T-cell reconstitution after alpha-beta-depleted transplantation in children. A TCRbeta library incorporating unique molecular identifiers was prepared. TCRdb re-called the PCR reads through MiXCR, storing one row per CDR3 protein. Among hundreds of thousands of distinct CDR3 sequences listed, over 10% were seen once. Source: PBMCs, mostly from graft donor cells, taken 360 days after TCRalphabeta/CD19-depleted stem cell transplant. Source of these receptors: a male patient aged 10 to 17 who had a stem cell transplant for acute myeloid leukemia, so the T cells may come from the graft donor.

This clonotype was detected only a few times. A junction boundary mismatches the germline segment, possibly from a read error. This rearrangement joins TRBV7-3 to TRBJ2-7; 7 bases match TRBD1. The germline V gene has CDR1 SGHTA and CDR2 FQGTGA. The CDR3 has 14 residues. The CDR3 sequence: CASSLTGEHYEQYF. Written as DNA, the CDR3 is TGTGCCAGCAGCCTAACAGGGGAGCACTACGAGCAGTACTTC.

V usage is TRBV6-5 and J usage is TRBJ2-7; D might be TRBD1 (5 bases). CDR3 length equals 13 residues. In germline, CDR1 is MNHEY, CDR2 SVGAGI. V was clipped by 4 bases and J by 6 bases, with 13 bases between them. This chain's CDR3 is CASSWTPSLEQYF. DNA for the CDR3: TGTGCCAGCAGTTGGACACCTAGTCTCGAGCAGTACTTC.

The CDR3 coding sequence is TGTGCCAGCAGCTCCATAGCGGGAGGGCCATACAATGAGCAGTTCTTC. Translation: CASSSIAGGPYNEQFF. V usage is TRBV7-3 and J usage is TRBJ2-1; 11 nucleotides match TRBD2. Germline CDR1 SGHTA, CDR2 FQGTGA. This CDR3 comprises 16 residues. V trimming: 4 bases; J trimming: 4 bases; junction bases outside the gene matches: 6.

The chain is built from TRBV29-1 and TRBJ2-7, with 7 positions matching TRBD1. V lost 2 bases, J lost 3 bases, and 10 bases stayed unmatched. Germline assignment: CDR1 SQVTM and CDR2 ANQGSEA. This CDR3 has 15 amino acids. CDR3 amino acids: CSVEWAGGKNYEQYF. CDR3 DNA: TGCAGCGTTGAATGGGCAGGGGGTAAAAACTACGAGCAGTACTTC.

The rearrangement links TRBV9 to TRBJ2-7; 8 bases align to TRBD2. This CDR3 region has 15 residues. Germline V lookup: CDR1 SGDLS, CDR2 YYNGEE. V was pared by 6 bases and J by 0 bases, with 8 bases of the junction left unmatched. This chain's CDR3 is CASTLGGDFSYEQYF. CDR3 sequence (DNA): TGTGCCAGCACGCTCGGGGGGGACTTCTCCTACGAGCAGTACTTC.

V and J are TRBV12-3 or TRBV12-4 and TRBJ2-3; 8 bases map to TRBD2. The ends lost 4 bases at V and 5 bases at J; junction bases unmatched: 5. The CDR3 sequence is 14 residues long. The CDR3 nucleotides are TGTGCCAGCAGTTGGAGCGGGAGTGGAGATACGCAGTATTTT. Translation: CASSWSGSGDTQYF.

V usage is TRBV12-3 or TRBV12-4 and J usage is TRBJ2-1; 7 bases map to TRBD1. The CDR3 covers 14 residues. Trimming removed 5 bases from V and 4 bases from J; junction bases left unmatched: 5. The CDR3 bases are TGTGCCAGCAGTCCAAGGGACAGATACAATGAGCAGTTCTTC. Translated, it gives CASSPRDRYNEQFF.

This clonotype was observed a handful of times. V gene TRBV10-3 combines with J gene TRBJ2-2; either TRBD1 or TRBD2 may supply D (5 bases each). The ends were cut back, 4 bases at V and 5 bases at J, with 14 bases in the middle. There are 15 residues in the CDR3. Germline CDR1 ENHRY, CDR2 SYGVKD. The CDR3 sequence is CAISVNTGPTGELFF. The CDR3 DNA reads TGTGCCATCAGTGTGAATACGGGGCCAACCGGGGAGCTGTTTTTT.